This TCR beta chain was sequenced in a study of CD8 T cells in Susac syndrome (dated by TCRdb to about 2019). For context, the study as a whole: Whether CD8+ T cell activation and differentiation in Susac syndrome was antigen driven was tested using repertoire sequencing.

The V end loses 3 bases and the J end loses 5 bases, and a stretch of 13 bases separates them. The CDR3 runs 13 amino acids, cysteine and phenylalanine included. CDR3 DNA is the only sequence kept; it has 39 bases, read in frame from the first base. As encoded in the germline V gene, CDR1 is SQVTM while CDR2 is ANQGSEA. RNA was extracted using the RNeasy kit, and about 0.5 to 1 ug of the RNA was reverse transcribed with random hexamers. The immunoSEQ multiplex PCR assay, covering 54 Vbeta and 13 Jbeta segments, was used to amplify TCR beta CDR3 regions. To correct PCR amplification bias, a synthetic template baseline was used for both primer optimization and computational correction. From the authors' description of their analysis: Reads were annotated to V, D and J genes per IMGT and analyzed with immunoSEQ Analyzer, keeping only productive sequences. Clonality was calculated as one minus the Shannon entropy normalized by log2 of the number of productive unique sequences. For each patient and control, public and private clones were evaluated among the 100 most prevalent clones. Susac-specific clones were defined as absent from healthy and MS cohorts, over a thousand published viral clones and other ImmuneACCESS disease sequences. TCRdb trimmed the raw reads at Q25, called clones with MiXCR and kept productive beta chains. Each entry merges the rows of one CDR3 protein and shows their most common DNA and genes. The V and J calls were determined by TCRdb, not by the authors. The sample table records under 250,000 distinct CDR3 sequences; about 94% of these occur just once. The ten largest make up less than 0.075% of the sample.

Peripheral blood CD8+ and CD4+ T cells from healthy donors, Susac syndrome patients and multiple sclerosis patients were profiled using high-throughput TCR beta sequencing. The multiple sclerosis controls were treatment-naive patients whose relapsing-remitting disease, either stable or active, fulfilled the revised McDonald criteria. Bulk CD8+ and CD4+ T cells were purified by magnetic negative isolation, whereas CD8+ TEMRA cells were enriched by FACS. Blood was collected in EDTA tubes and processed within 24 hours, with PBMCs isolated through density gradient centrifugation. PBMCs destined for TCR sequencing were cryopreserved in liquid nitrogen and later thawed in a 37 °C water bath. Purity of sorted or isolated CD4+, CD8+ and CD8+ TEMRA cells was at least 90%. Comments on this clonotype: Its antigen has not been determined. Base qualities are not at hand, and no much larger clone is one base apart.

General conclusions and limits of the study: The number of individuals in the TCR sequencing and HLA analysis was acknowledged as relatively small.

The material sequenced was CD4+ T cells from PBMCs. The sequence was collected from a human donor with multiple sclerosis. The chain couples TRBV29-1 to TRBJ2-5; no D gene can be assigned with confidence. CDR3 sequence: CSVDLIVGETQYF. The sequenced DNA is TGCAGCGTTGACCTTATTGTCGGGGAGACCCAGTACTTC.